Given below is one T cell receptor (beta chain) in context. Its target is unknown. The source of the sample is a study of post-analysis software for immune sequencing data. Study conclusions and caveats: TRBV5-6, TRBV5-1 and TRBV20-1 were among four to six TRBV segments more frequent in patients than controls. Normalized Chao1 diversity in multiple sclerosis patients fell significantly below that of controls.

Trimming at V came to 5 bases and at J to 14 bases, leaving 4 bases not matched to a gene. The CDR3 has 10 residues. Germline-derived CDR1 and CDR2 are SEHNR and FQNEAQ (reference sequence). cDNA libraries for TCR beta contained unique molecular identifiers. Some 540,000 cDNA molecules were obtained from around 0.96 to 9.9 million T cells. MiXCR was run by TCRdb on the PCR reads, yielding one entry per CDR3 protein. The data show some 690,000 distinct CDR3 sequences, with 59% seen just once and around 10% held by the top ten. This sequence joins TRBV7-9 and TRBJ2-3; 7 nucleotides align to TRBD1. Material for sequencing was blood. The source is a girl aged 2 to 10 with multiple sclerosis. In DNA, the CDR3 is TGTGCCAGCAGCGGCCGACAGGGGTATTTT. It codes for CASSGRQGYF.